A selection of T cell receptor beta chains follows, all from one sample in a study of blood T cell repertoires in COVID-19. The repertoire was sequenced with immunoSEQ multiplex PCR; TCRdb's copy has only in-frame clones and lacks some. The sample records about 310,000 clones, around 90% being singletons. The sequencing sample was made of peripheral blood. All receptors come from a man in his fifties or sixties with active or convalescent COVID-19. The CDR3 runs from the conserved cysteine through the conserved F or W. D genes are given only for firm matches. Size is stated for part of the rows, as once, few or many counts, or as a class when the clone is expanded.

J gene | clone size | V gene | D gene | CDR3 DNA | CDR3 protein
TRBJ2-3 | NA | TRBV15 | TRBD2 | TGTGCCACCAGCAGAGATTTTACTAGCGGGGGGGTGGTAGAAGGCACAGATACGCAGTATTTT | CATSRDFTSGGVVEGTDTQYF
TRBJ2-2 | NA | TRBV6-2/TRBV6-3 | TRBD2 | TGTGCCAGCAGTTACCCTAGCGGGAGAATTCGGACCGGGGAGCTGTTTTTT | CASSYPSGRIRTGELFF
TRBJ1-5 | once | TRBV12-3/TRBV12-4 | NA | TGTGCCAGCGGTGAGGCGAATCAGCCCCAGCATTTT | CASGEANQPQHF
TRBJ1-4 | NA | TRBV28 | NA | TGTGCCAGCAGCCTACCTCATCAAAATGAAAAACTGTTTTTT | CASSLPHQNEKLFF
TRBJ2-1 | NA | TRBV30 | NA | TGTGCCTGGAGTGTAATCGAGGAGCAGTTCTTC | CAWSVIEEQFF
TRBJ1-1 | NA | TRBV2 | NA | TGTGCCAGCAGTGGGTACAGGTCGAACACTGAAGCTTTCTTT | CASSGYRSNTEAFF
TRBJ1-1 | NA | TRBV29-1 | NA | TGCAGCGTTGCCGAGAGGCTGTTGAACACTGAAGCTTTCTTT | CSVAERLLNTEAFF
TRBJ2-7 | NA | TRBV4-1 | TRBD2 | TGCGCCAGCAGCCAGTTGACTAGCGGGAGGTACGAGCAGTACTTC | CASSQLTSGRYEQYF
TRBJ1-6 | NA | TRBV28 | NA | TGTGCCAGCAGTCCCCAGCGGGGGCCTTACTCACCCCTCCACTTT | CASSPQRGPYSPLHF
TRBJ2-1 | NA | TRBV14 | NA | TGTGCCAGCAGCCAGAAGGGGATACATTACAATGAGCAGTTCTTC | CASSQKGIHYNEQFF
TRBJ1-5 | NA | TRBV29-1 | NA | TGCAGCGCCGGGTCTTACAATCAGCCCCAGCATTTT | CSAGSYNQPQHF
TRBJ1-4 | NA | TRBV24-1 | NA | TGTGCCACCAGTGATAGCCATAATGAAAAACTGTTTTTT | CATSDSHNEKLFF
TRBJ1-1 | NA | TRBV7-9 | NA | TGTGCCAGCAGCCTCGGGAGACTCTATGAAGCTTTCTTT | CASSLGRLYEAFF
TRBJ1-5 | NA | TRBV6-2/TRBV6-3 | NA | TGTGCCAGCAGTTACCAAGCGCATCAGCCCCAGCATTTT | CASSYQAHQPQHF
TRBJ2-1 | few | TRBV6-5 | NA | TGTGCCAGCAGACTAGGGTCCTACAATGAGCAGTTCTTC | CASRLGSYNEQFF
TRBJ1-4 | NA | TRBV28 | NA | TGTGCCAGCAGTTCAGGTCAGACGTCGGAAAAACTGTTTTTT | CASSSGQTSEKLFF
TRBJ2-5 | NA | TRBV5-4 | TRBD2 | TGTGCCAGCAGCGGCTATAGCGGGGTGGCGGAGACCCAGTACTTC | CASSGYSGVAETQYF
TRBJ2-3 | once | TRBV9 | TRBD2 | TGTGCCAGCAGCGTCTCTCTAGCGGGAGTAGCTGCAGATACGCAGTATTTT | CASSVSLAGVAADTQYF
TRBJ2-7 | NA | TRBV19 | TRBD1 | TGTGCCAGTAAACCCGGACAGGGTACCTACGAGCAGTACTTC | CASKPGQGTYEQYF
TRBJ1-5 | NA | TRBV6-5 | NA | TGTGCCAGCAGACCGAGGGAGGCGGCGATTCAGCCCCAGCATTTT | CASRPREAAIQPQHF
TRBJ2-1 | NA | TRBV7-3 | TRBD2 | TGTGCCAGCAGCGCCTCGGGGGGTAGGGACTCCTACAATGAGCAGTTCTTC | CASSASGGRDSYNEQFF
TRBJ1-6 | once | TRBV7-6 | TRBD1 | TGTGCCAGCAGCTCTGGACAGGGAGATAATTCACCCCTCCACTTT | CASSSGQGDNSPLHF
TRBJ1-4 | NA | TRBV7-9 | TRBD1 | TGTGCCAGCCGGTTGACAGGGGTTGATGAAAAACTGTTTTTT | CASRLTGVDEKLFF
TRBJ1-4 | NA | TRBV5-5 | NA | TGTGCCAGCAGCTTGGTCCAGGACAGCCCGACTTTT | CASSLVQDSPTF
TRBJ2-1 | NA | TRBV19 | TRBD1 | TGTGCCAGTAGTCCCCCGGGCCGGGACAGGGGGAATGAGCAGTTCTTC | CASSPPGRDRGNEQFF
TRBJ2-5 | NA | TRBV15 | NA | TGTGCCACCAGCAGAGGACAGGTCGTGGTTGAGACCCAGTACTTC | CATSRGQVVVETQYF
TRBJ2-2 | NA | TRBV11-2 | NA | TGTGCCAGCAGCTTAGCTCCCGGGGAGCTGTTTTTT | CASSLAPGELFF
TRBJ2-6 | once | TRBV19 | TRBD2 | TGTGCCAGTAGGGGAGGGGCTAACTCTGGGGCCAACGTCCTGACTTTC | CASRGGANSGANVLTF
TRBJ2-6 | NA | TRBV5-4 | TRBD1 | TGTGCCAGCAGCTCGACAGGGGCTGGGGCCAACGTCCTGACTTTC | CASSSTGAGANVLTF
TRBJ1-3 | NA | TRBV6-1 | TRBD1 | TGTGCCAGCAGTGAATCGGAGGGGGCGAGAGGAAACACCATATATTTT | CASSESEGARGNTIYF
TRBJ1-2 | NA | TRBV28 | NA | TGTGCCAGCAGCGGGGGGTTTTATGCGGTCGTAAGCTACACCTTC | CASSGGFYAVVSYTF
TRBJ2-7 | once | TRBV5-1 | TRBD1 | TGCGCCAGCAGCCTGGGACAGAGCTCCTACGAGCAGTACTTC | CASSLGQSSYEQYF
TRBJ2-7 | NA | TRBV13 | TRBD1 | TGTGCCAGCAGAAGACAGGGGCCTTTCGAGCAGTACTTC | CASRRQGPFEQYF
TRBJ1-2 | once | TRBV27 | TRBD1 | TGTGCCAGCAGTTCCCCGCCGGGACAGGGAATCTATGGCTACACCTTC | CASSSPPGQGIYGYTF
TRBJ1-2 | NA | TRBV3-1/TRBV3-2 | NA | TGTGCCAGCAGCTACAGGGTTTGGGGCTACACCTTC | CASSYRVWGYTF
TRBJ1-3 | few | TRBV19 | TRBD1 | TGTGCCAGTAGTTCCGGGACAGGATCGGGCTCTGGAAACACCATATATTTT | CASSSGTGSGSGNTIYF
TRBJ2-7 | NA | TRBV19 | NA | TGTGCCAGTAGTCGGGACTCCTTTTACGAGCAGTACTTC | CASSRDSFYEQYF
TRBJ2-1 | NA | TRBV28 | NA | TGTGCCAGCAGTTTAAAGGGGGATTACCAGGGTGAGCAGTTCTTC | CASSLKGDYQGEQFF
TRBJ2-6 | NA | TRBV6-2/TRBV6-3 | NA | TGTGCCAGCACCCCCCGCTCTGGGGCCAACGTCCTGACTTTC | CASTPRSGANVLTF
TRBJ2-7 | NA | TRBV21-1 | NA | TGTGCCAGCAGCAAAGCCCCAATGACAGGGGGCTCCTACGAGCAGTACTTC | CASSKAPMTGGSYEQYF
TRBJ2-3 | NA | TRBV27 | TRBD2 | TGTGCCAGCAGTTTATACCCCGCTTCTAGCGGGGCTAGCACAGATACGCAGTATTTT | CASSLYPASSGASTDTQYF
TRBJ1-1 | NA | TRBV5-1 | NA | TGCGCCAGCAGCTTGGGACAGCCAGACACTGAAGCTTTCTTT | CASSLGQPDTEAFF
TRBJ2-7 | NA | TRBV6-6 | NA | TGTGCCAGCAGGGAGACAGCCCTCCTACAAGAGCAGTACTTC | CASRETALLQEQYF
TRBJ2-1 | NA | TRBV10-3 | TRBD2 | TGTGCCATCAGTGGGGGACTAGCGGGAGACAATGAGCAGTTCTTC | CAISGGLAGDNEQFF
TRBJ1-2 | NA | TRBV5-1 | NA | TGCGCCAGCAGCTTGTCGTACCGGTCTGGGAGAGGCTACACCTTC | CASSLSYRSGRGYTF
TRBJ2-7 | NA | TRBV28 | NA | TGTGCCAGCAGTTTAGGGGTAGGGGATCCATACGAGCAGTACTTC | CASSLGVGDPYEQYF
TRBJ1-1 | NA | TRBV7-8 | NA | TGTGCCAGCAGCTTTCAGCGCGCCGCTGAAGCTTTCTTT | CASSFQRAAEAFF
TRBJ2-1 | NA | TRBV2 | TRBD2 | TGTGCCAGCAAGGGCGGGAGTATCTACAATGAGCAGTTCTTC | CASKGGSIYNEQFF
TRBJ1-5 | NA | TRBV6-5 | NA | TGTGCCAGCAGCTGGGGCTCGGATCAGCCCCAGCATTTT | CASSWGSDQPQHF
TRBJ1-2 | NA | TRBV25-1 | NA | TGTGCCAGCAGTGAACCGGGGGCTAACTATGGCTACACCTTC | CASSEPGANYGYTF
TRBJ1-1 | NA | TRBV2 | TRBD1 | TGTGCCAGCAAGGACAGGGCCACTGAAGCTTTCTTT | CASKDRATEAFF
TRBJ2-5 | NA | TRBV2 | NA | TGTGCCACTACAGGATTTACCGGAGAGACCCAGTACTTC | CATTGFTGETQYF